A single sample is the source of the 31 T cell receptor beta chains below, sequenced in a study of blood T cell repertoires in COVID-19. Clones were sequenced by immunoSEQ multiplex PCR, and TCRdb holds only the in-frame ones, with some missing. The sample lists approximately 100,000 clones, roughly 92% occurring once. The sequenced sample consisted of peripheral blood. The receptors were sampled from a man between 65 and 85 years old with acute or convalescent COVID-19.

V and J are TRBV6-5 and TRBJ2-7, with 9 bases that match TRBD1. This CDR3 is 15 amino acids long. The J segment lost 4 bases and the V segment lost 2 bases, leaving 6 bases of the junction unmatched. Per germline, CDR1 MNHEY and CDR2 SVGAGI. The CDR3 DNA follows: TGTGCCAGCAGTTACGAACCACAGGGGGCTTACGAGCAGTACTTC. Its protein is CASSYEPQGAYEQYF.

V gene TRBV28 combines with J gene TRBJ1-5; D possibly corresponds to TRBD1 (6 bases). This CDR3 comprises 15 residues. V lost 4 bases to trimming and J lost 2 bases, with 12 bases between them. Germline V gene lookup returns CDR1 MDHEN and CDR2 SYDVKM. The CDR3 coding sequence is TGTGCCAGCAGTTCCGACAGGTGGGGCAATCAGCCCCAGCATTTT. Translation: CASSSDRWGNQPQHF.

This chain links TRBV7-2 with TRBJ1-2; 7 bases fit TRBD1. Per germline, CDR1 SGHTA and CDR2 FQGNSA. The J segment lost 7 bases and the V segment lost 1 base, leaving 6 bases of the junction unmatched. The CDR3 length is 14 residues. The CDR3 DNA is TGTGCCAGCAGCTTAGAGGTGACAGGGAGTGGCTACACCTTC. It codes for CASSLEVTGSGYTF.

The V call is TRBV19, the J call TRBJ2-1; tentatively, D is TRBD2 (6 bases). Germline CDR1 reads LNHDA; CDR2 reads SQIVND (reference sequence). The CDR3 has 11 residues. V gave up 5 bases and J gave up 10 bases, with 9 bases separating them. Here the CDR3 reads CASSAGREQFF. The DNA for the CDR3 is TGTGCCAGTAGTGCTGGGAGGGAGCAGTTCTTC.

The J gene is TRBJ1-5, the V gene TRBV11-2; TRBD1 aligns across 7 bases. Germline loops: CDR1 SGHAT, CDR2 FQNNGV. The CDR3 is 17 residues long. V trimming: 5 bases; J trimming: 5 bases; junction bases outside the gene matches: 15. The CDR3 loop reads CASSHRDRISTDQPQHF. CDR3 DNA: TGTGCCAGCAGCCACCGGGACAGAATTTCGACCGATCAGCCCCAGCATTTT.

This chain connects TRBV4-1 to TRBJ2-1, with 9 nucleotides matching TRBD2. The trim removed 2 bases at V and 3 bases at J, leaving 5 bases unmatched. Germline CDR1 and CDR2: MGHRA and YSYEKL. There are 16 residues in the CDR3. The CDR3 region has the DNA TGCGCCAGCAGCCAAAATAGCGGGAGCTTCTACAATGAGCAGTTCTTC. Its translation: CASSQNSGSFYNEQFF.

V usage is TRBV5-1 and J usage is TRBJ1-1; maybe TRBD1 (6 bases). V gave up 5 bases and J gave up 2 bases, with 19 bases separating them. The CDR3 loop spans 16 amino acids. Germline CDR1 is SGHRS and CDR2 is YFSETQ. CDR3 DNA sequence: TGCGCCAGCAGTCCGGATGGGGGCAGGGCAAACACTGAAGCTTTCTTT. Translated: CASSPDGGRANTEAFF.

The chain is built from TRBV6-6 and TRBJ1-2, with TRBD1 matching over 9 bases. This CDR3 contains 16 residues. J was trimmed by 6 bases and V by 5 bases; bases with no gene match: 13. Per the germline V gene, CDR1 is MNHNY and CDR2 is SVGAGI (reference sequence). The CDR3 DNA reads TGTGCCAGCAGTCCGACCCCGGGACAGGGAGGCGATGGCTACACCTTC. Translating gives CASSPTPGQGGDGYTF.

V gene TRBV9 combines with J gene TRBJ2-1; D gene ambiguous. Trimming shortened V by 0 bases and J by 6 bases, and 10 bases separated the two germline ends. Germline lookup yields CDR1 SGDLS and CDR2 YYNGEE. There are 14 residues in the CDR3. The CDR3 here is CASSVGANLNEQFF. The DNA of the CDR3 is TGTGCCAGCAGCGTAGGGGCAAACCTCAATGAGCAGTTCTTC.

This clone was seen many times. The chain has TRBV6-1 and TRBJ2-1, with a possible D match to TRBD2 (7 bases). V was trimmed by 2 bases and J by 9 bases, leaving 14 bases between them. Looked up from germline, CDR1 is MNHNS and CDR2 is SASEGT. The CDR3 has 14 amino acids. The CDR3: CASSESRGQSEQFF. CDR3 coding DNA: TGTGCCAGCAGTGAATCGCGGGGGCAGAGTGAGCAGTTCTTC.

The V call is TRBV20-1, the J call TRBJ2-2; TRBD2 is a possible D gene (6 bases). Germline CDR1 and CDR2: DFQATT and SNEGSKA (reference sequence). This CDR3 spans 15 amino acids. Trimming left V 6 bases short and J 4 bases short, with 18 bases between. CDR3 nucleotides: TGCAGTGCCAGTAACGCGGGGTACGGCACCGGGGAGCTGTTTTTT. It yields the protein CSASNAGYGTGELFF.

This clone was observed once. This chain links TRBV18 with TRBJ1-1; unclear D gene. V lost 1 base and J lost 0, with 9 bases in between. CDR1 is KGHSH, CDR2 LQKENI, per germline. The CDR3 spans 15 residues. CDR3 nucleotide sequence: TGTGCCAGCTCACCACGGAGGACGCTGAACACTGAAGCTTTCTTT. Amino acid sequence: CASSPRRTLNTEAFF.

The chain joins TRBV27 to TRBJ2-7; possibly TRBD2 for D (6 bases). Germline CDR1 and CDR2: MNHEY and SMNVEV (reference sequence). This CDR3 spans 13 amino acids. Trimming took 2 bases from V and 4 from J, leaving 9 bases between them. CDR3 region: CASSLRGLYEQYF. The CDR3 DNA reads TGTGCCAGCAGTTTACGGGGACTTTACGAGCAGTACTTC.

The chain couples TRBV11-2 to TRBJ1-1, with 7 bases that match TRBD1. Germline trimming cut 6 bases from V and 4 bases from J; bases unmatched to any gene: 11. The CDR3 is 15 amino acids. Germline-derived CDR1 and CDR2 are SGHAT and FQNNGV. Here the CDR3 DNA reads TGTGCCAGCAGGATAACAGGGGCGGGTGGCACTGAAGCTTTCTTT. Its translation is CASRITGAGGTEAFF.

This sequence joins TRBV13 and TRBJ2-1; the match to TRBD2 covers 7 bases. Germline CDR1 reads PRHDT; CDR2 reads FYEKMQ (reference sequence). This CDR3 is built from 19 residues. The V gene end was trimmed by 2 bases and the J gene end by 3 bases; junction bases not matched to a gene: 16. The CDR3 sequence is CASSLYWGGERNLYNEQFF. The CDR3 coding sequence is TGTGCCAGCAGCTTATATTGGGGGGGTGAGCGGAACCTCTACAATGAGCAGTTCTTC.

This chain uses TRBV6-5 with TRBJ1-1; perhaps TRBD1 as D (5 bases). This CDR3 spans 14 amino acids. The V end lost 6 bases, the J end lost 4 bases, and 15 bases lay between the germline ends. Germline CDR1 is MNHEY and CDR2 is SVGAGI. CDR3: CASRTMGGGTEAFF. In nucleotides, the CDR3 is TGTGCCAGCAGGACTATGGGGGGGGGCACTGAAGCTTTCTTT.

This clone was recorded once. The rearrangement joins TRBV27 to TRBJ2-1, with a weak D call TRBD1 (6 bases). The V end lost 3 bases, the J end lost 7 bases, and 22 bases lay between the germline ends. The CDR3 contains 17 residues. CDR1 is MNHEY and CDR2 is SMNVEV in the germline V gene (reference sequence). The CDR3 DNA is TGTGCCAGCAGTTTCCCTATACCCGGGACACGGTATAATGAGCAGTTCTTC. Residues: CASSFPIPGTRYNEQFF.

The rearrangement uses TRBV19 and TRBJ1-5; 9 bases agree with TRBD1. The CDR3 spans 14 residues. CDR1 and CDR2 from the germline V gene are LNHDA and SQIVND (reference sequence). V was clipped by 7 bases and J by 7 bases; unmatched bases: 8. CDR3 nucleotides: TGTGCCAGTACGATACAGGGGGCGAGGCAGCCCCAGCATTTT. It specifies CASTIQGARQPQHF.

The chain combines TRBV5-1 with TRBJ2-7; 7 positions agree with TRBD1. CDR3 size: 14 residues. Per the germline V gene, CDR1 is SGHRS and CDR2 is YFSETQ. V lost 0 bases, J lost 2 bases, and 2 bases stayed unmatched. CDR3 sequence reads: CASSLGQGPYEQYF. For the CDR3, the DNA is TGCGCCAGCAGCTTGGGACAGGGCCCCTACGAGCAGTACTTC.

The J gene is TRBJ1-2, the V gene TRBV10-3; D perhaps matches TRBD1 (5 bases). Per the germline V gene, CDR1 is ENHRY and CDR2 is SYGVKD. The CDR3 sequence is 13 residues long. V lost 6 bases, J lost 4 bases, and 12 bases lay in between. This CDR3 reads CAISTPGAYGYTF. DNA for the CDR3: TGTGCCATCAGCACCCCTGGGGCCTATGGCTACACCTTC.

The chain joins TRBV19 to TRBJ2-3; the match to TRBD1 covers 8 bases. Germline V CDR1 and CDR2: LNHDA, SQIVND (reference sequence). This CDR3 is built from 17 residues. V was clipped by 0 bases and J by 1 base; unmatched bases: 6. CDR3 coding DNA: TGTGCCAGTAGTATAGAGGGCAGGGGGCTCGGCACAGATACGCAGTATTTT. Protein sequence: CASSIEGRGLGTDTQYF. The variable domain in full, with the rest retrieved from reference TRBV19 and TRBJ2-3, is DGGITQSPKYLFRKEGQNVTLSCEQNLNHDAMYWYRQDPGQGLRLIYYSQIVNDFQKGDIAEGYSVSREKKESFPLTVTSAQKNPTAFYLCASSIEGRGLGTDTQYFGPGTRLTVL.

V usage is TRBV19 and J usage is TRBJ2-6, with 8 bases aligning to TRBD1. This CDR3 is 16 amino acids long. Germline V gene data show CDR1 as LNHDA and CDR2 as SQIVND (reference sequence). Trimming cost V 8 bases and J 0 bases; bases outside gene matches: 6. CDR3 protein: CASQDRVSSGANVLTF. CDR3 DNA: TGTGCCAGTCAGGACAGGGTAAGCTCTGGGGCCAACGTCCTGACTTTC.

The V and J genes are TRBV15 and TRBJ2-5, with no clear D. The V and J ends lost 0 bases and 1 base respectively, with 6 bases between them. The CDR3 runs 14 residues. CDR1 LNHNV and CDR2 YYDKDF come from the germline V gene (reference sequence). CDR3 loop: CATSREQFQETQYF. In DNA form, the CDR3 reads TGTGCCACCAGCAGAGAACAGTTCCAAGAGACCCAGTACTTC.

This chain connects TRBV6-5 to TRBJ1-2; 11 nucleotides line up with TRBD1. V trimming: 6 bases; J trimming: 5 bases; junction bases outside the gene matches: 8. The CDR3 is 15 amino acids. Germline values: CDR1 MNHEY, CDR2 SVGAGI. CDR3 sequence reads: CASRPDRGLGYGYTF. CDR3 in DNA: TGTGCCAGCAGGCCGGACAGGGGGCTTGGTTATGGCTACACCTTC.

This clone was seen more than once but under ten times. This chain connects TRBV2 to TRBJ2-3; 8 positions match TRBD2. This CDR3 spans 14 amino acids. V was pared by 4 bases and J by 6 bases, with 6 bases of the junction left unmatched. Looked up from germline, CDR1 is SNHLY and CDR2 is FYNNEI. DNA of the CDR3: TGTGCCAGCAGTGGACTAGCGTCAGTGGATACGCAGTATTTT. Translation: CASSGLASVDTQYF.

V usage is TRBV27 and J usage is TRBJ2-5; 15 bases are a match to TRBD2. Germline-derived CDR1 and CDR2 are MNHEY and SMNVEV (reference sequence). The CDR3 is made up of 17 amino acids. After removal of 5 bases from V and 3 bases from J, the junction contained 7 bases not matched to a gene. In DNA, the CDR3 is TGTGCCAGCAGTCCGAGGACTAGCGGGAGGGCTGAAGAGACCCAGTACTTC. The encoded protein is CASSPRTSGRAEETQYF.

This clone was observed a few times. V and J are TRBV28 and TRBJ2-7; 10 bases line up with TRBD1. V lost 7 bases to trimming and J lost 3 bases; unmatched junction nucleotides: 6. The germline gives CDR1 MDHEN, CDR2 SYDVKM. The CDR3 consists of 14 residues. The CDR3 DNA follows: TGTGCCAGCAAGTCCCGGGACAGGGGCTACGAGCAGTACTTC. Its protein is CASKSRDRGYEQYF.

The J gene is TRBJ2-2, the V gene TRBV18, with 10 nucleotides matching TRBD1. Germline CDR1 and CDR2: KGHSH and LQKENI. The CDR3 consists of 15 residues. The junction had 1 base not matched to a gene; V was cut back by 4 bases and J by 2 bases. CDR3 DNA sequence: TGTGCCAGCTCACGGACAGGGGGAAACACCGGGGAGCTGTTTTTT. This gives the protein CASSRTGGNTGELFF.

The rearrangement joins TRBV12-5 to TRBJ2-1, with 11 bases identical to TRBD2. The CDR3 runs to 18 residues. V lost 0 bases to trimming and J lost 4 bases; unmatched junction nucleotides: 8. Germline CDR1 reads LGHNT; CDR2 reads FRNRAP. The CDR3 coding sequence is TGTGCTAGTGGTTTGGTCCTCCTTAGCGGGGGGGCTTACAATGAGCAGTTCTTC. Translating it yields CASGLVLLSGGAYNEQFF.

The chain carries TRBV29-1 and TRBJ2-2; TRBD1 matches 12 bases. Germline lookup yields CDR1 SQVTM and CDR2 ANQGSEA. The ends lost 7 bases at V and 6 bases at J; junction bases unmatched: 12. The CDR3 length is 16 residues. This CDR3 is CSAVPGQGAGAGELFF. The CDR3 DNA reads as TGCAGCGCTGTGCCGGGACAGGGGGCCGGGGCCGGGGAGCTGTTTTTT.

This clone was observed a single time. The chain is built from TRBV11-3 and TRBJ1-1, with 8 bases lining up with TRBD1. CDR1 is SGHNT and CDR2 is YENEEA in the germline V gene. With V trimmed by 3 bases and J by 8 bases, 8 bases remained unmatched. The CDR3 is 14 residues long. CDR3: CASSFSDRVGEAFF. The CDR3 region has the DNA TGTGCCAGCAGCTTCTCGGACAGGGTGGGAGAAGCTTTCTTT.